A selection of T cell receptor beta chains follows, all from one sample in a study of blood T cell repertoires in COVID-19. The data were produced by immunoSEQ multiplex PCR, yet TCRdb's version contains in-frame clones alone and is incomplete. The profile covers about 160,000 clones, with about 86% appearing a single time and about 4% taken by the ten largest. The sample was PBMCs or T cells enriched from blood (not recorded which). These receptors were collected from a woman aged 45-60 years in a cohort exposed to, infected with or recovered from COVID-19 (not recorded which). CDR3s include the opening cysteine and the closing phenylalanine or tryptophan. D genes are given only for firm matches.

TRBV14	TRBJ1-2	.	CASSETGLGYTF	TGTGCCAGCAGCGAGACAGGCCTGGGCTACACCTTC
TRBV12-3/TRBV12-4	TRBJ2-7	.	CASSLSWFGEQYF	TGTGCCAGCAGTTTATCGTGGTTCGGCGAGCAGTACTTC
TRBV2	TRBJ1-3	.	CASSVSGNQNTIYF	TGTGCCAGCAGTGTATCAGGGAACCAAAACACCATATATTTT
TRBV27	TRBJ2-5	.	CASSLSTGLWETQYF	TGTGCCAGCAGTTTATCTACAGGGCTGTGGGAGACCCAGTACTTC
TRBV28	TRBJ1-5	TRBD1	CASSHPTPTGSQYLDQPQHF	TGTGCCAGCAGCCACCCTACACCGACAGGGTCACAATACCTGGACCAGCCCCAGCATTTT
TRBV5-1	TRBJ1-4	TRBD1	CASSPGGDYEKLFF	TGCGCCAGCAGCCCAGGGGGTGATTATGAAAAACTGTTTTTT
TRBV5-1	TRBJ2-5	TRBD1	CASSLNPGQGMETQYF	TGCGCCAGCAGTCTAAACCCGGGACAGGGAATGGAGACCCAGTACTTC
TRBV9	TRBJ2-7	.	CASSVLEVGYEQYF	TGTGCCAGCAGCGTTTTGGAGGTAGGCTACGAGCAGTACTTC
TRBV6-5	TRBJ1-1	TRBD1	CASSKRTGSVTEAFF	TGTGCCAGCAGTAAAAGGACAGGGTCGGTCACTGAAGCTTTCTTT
TRBV7-3	TRBJ2-7	TRBD1	CASSAGQEDHEQYF	TGTGCCAGCAGCGCGGGACAGGAGGACCACGAGCAGTACTTC
TRBV19	TRBJ1-3	.	CASSAETVGNTIYF	TGTGCCAGTAGTGCTGAGACAGTCGGAAACACCATATATTTT
TRBV3-1/TRBV3-2	TRBJ2-7	TRBD1	CASSQDRDRGIEQYF	TGTGCCAGCAGCCAAGATAGGGACAGGGGGATCGAGCAGTACTTC
TRBV28	TRBJ2-7	.	CASSSADKYEQYF	TGTGCCAGCAGTTCCGCCGACAAATACGAGCAGTACTTC
TRBV7-2	TRBJ2-3	TRBD2	CASSLVGRASGGLTDTQYF	TGTGCCAGCAGCTTAGTAGGGAGAGCTAGCGGGGGGTTAACAGATACGCAGTATTTT
TRBV28	TRBJ2-5	.	CASSLDPRRETQYF	TGTGCCAGCAGTTTAGACCCGAGGAGAGAGACCCAGTACTTC
TRBV7-9	TRBJ1-6	.	CASSLAGTITYNSPLHF	TGTGCCAGCAGCTTAGCCGGGACAATTACCTATAATTCACCCCTCCACTTT
TRBV7-9	TRBJ1-2	.	CASSSPTGNYGYTF	TGTGCCAGCAGCTCCCCCACCGGTAACTATGGCTACACCTTC